The present T cell receptor (beta chain) was sequenced within a study of shared clonotypes between healthy human individuals. Authors' analysis steps: Without quality scores, immunoSEQ junctional reads could not be filtered like full-length reads. Produced via immunoSEQ multiplex PCR; TCRdb's table is partial and in-frame only. V and J calls and clone size follow that table, whereas D and trimming were derived from the DNA. The sample consists of fewer than 550,000 clones, 60% to 80% of them appearing once. V dropped 0 bases and J dropped 3 bases, with 9 bases sitting between them. Germline V gene sequence: CDR1 SGHTA, CDR2 FQGTGA. CDR3 length: 14 amino acids.

V gene TRBV7-3 combines with J gene TRBJ2-7, with D hard to call. The specimen sequenced was PBMCs. The clonotype comes from a woman between 35 and 50 years old in good health. Some clones in this sample may be carry-over from other donors' samples. The CDR3 sequence: CASSLTPQSYEQYF. The CDR3 nucleotides read TGTGCCAGCAGCTTAACCCCACAGAGCTACGAGCAGTACTTC.